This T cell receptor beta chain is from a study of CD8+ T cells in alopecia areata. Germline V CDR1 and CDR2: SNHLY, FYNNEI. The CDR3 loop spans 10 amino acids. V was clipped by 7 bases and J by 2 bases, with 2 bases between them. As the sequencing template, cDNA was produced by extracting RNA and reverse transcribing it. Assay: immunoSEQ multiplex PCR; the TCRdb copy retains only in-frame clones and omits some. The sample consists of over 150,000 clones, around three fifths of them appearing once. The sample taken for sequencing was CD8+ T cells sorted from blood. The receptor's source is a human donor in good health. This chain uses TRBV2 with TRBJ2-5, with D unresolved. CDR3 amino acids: CASKQETQYF. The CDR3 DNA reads TGTGCCAGCAAACAAGAGACCCAGTACTTC.